This T cell receptor beta chain was obtained from a study of T cell changes during pregnancy in multiple sclerosis. This CDR3 spans 16 amino acids. With V trimmed by 5 bases and J by 5 bases, 14 bases remained unmatched. Germline V CDR1 and CDR2: MDHEN, SYDVKM. Data came from immunoSEQ multiplex PCR; TCRdb stores just in-frame clones and leaves some out. This sample has approximately 130,000 clones; about 95% occur once, and the top ten carry approximately 0.45%. V usage is TRBV28 and J usage is TRBJ2-5; 7 positions match TRBD2. The clonotype comes from a female donor with multiple sclerosis, enrolled in a pregnancy study. This material consisted of peripheral blood, taken after pregnancy. The CDR3 DNA reads as TGTGCCAGCAGTACCCTCGGGGGGAGGGCCGGGGAGACCCAGTACTTC. Translation gives CASSTLGGRAGETQYF.